Presented here are 18 T cell receptor beta chains from one specimen sequenced in a study of T cell responses to AZD1222 COVID-19 vaccine. Clones were sequenced by immunoSEQ multiplex PCR, and TCRdb holds only the in-frame ones, with some missing. Among 110,000 or so clones listed, about 81% were seen once. The sequences come from peripheral blood, collected on day 0 of AZD1222 vaccination. The receptors stem from an adult in good health.

A note on this clone: At one end, the junction sequence differs from germline, possibly due to a read error. The chain recombines TRBV9 with TRBJ2-7; 10 bases agree with TRBD2. The CDR3 runs to 12 residues. Germline V gives CDR1 SGDLS, CDR2 YYNGEE. Written as DNA, the CDR3 is TGTGCCACCCATGGGGCGGAGCGGGGGGGCGACTTC. As protein: CATHGAERGGDF.

The V gene is TRBV7-9, the J gene TRBJ2-2; D gene unclear. The CDR3 spans 12 residues. The V gene lost 3 bases and the J gene lost 2 bases, with 1 base spanning the gap. Germline loops: CDR1 SEHNR, CDR2 FQNEAQ (reference sequence). The CDR3 region has the DNA TGTGCCAGCAGCTTCAACACCGGGGAGCTGTTTTTT. This sequence encodes CASSFNTGELFF.

This chain connects TRBV27 to TRBJ2-7; 7 bases align to TRBD1. This CDR3 has 13 residues. V was pared by 6 bases and J by 5 bases, with 7 bases of the junction left unmatched. The V gene's germline CDR1 is MNHEY and CDR2 SMNVEV (reference sequence). CDR3 coding DNA: TGTGCCAGCAGAGGACAGGCTGCCAACGAGCAGTACTTC. It encodes CASRGQAANEQYF.

In this sample, this clone is large. The gene calls are TRBV7-6 and TRBJ2-7; D is ambiguous. V was pared by 5 bases and J by 3 bases, with 14 bases between. The CDR3 consists of 14 residues. CDR1 SGHVS and CDR2 FNYEAQ come from the germline V gene. CDR3: CASSPRATHYEQYF. DNA for the CDR3: TGTGCCAGCAGCCCCCGGGCCACACACTACGAGCAGTACTTC. Full variable domain (outside the CDR3, taken from reference TRBV7-6 and TRBJ2-7): GAGVSQSPRYKVTKRGQDVALRCDPISGHVSLYWYRQALGQGPEFLTYFNYEAQQDKSGLPNDRFSAERPEGSISTLTIQRTEQRDSAMYRCASSPRATHYEQYFGPGTRLTVT.

This rearrangement joins TRBV15 to TRBJ1-1; D is unresolved. V was cut by 1 base and J by 3 bases, with 9 bases left in between. The CDR3 consists of 14 residues. Germline V lookup: CDR1 LNHNV, CDR2 YYDKDF (reference sequence). DNA of the CDR3: TGTGCCACCAGCAGAGGCGGGCAGTACACTGAAGCTTTCTTT. Its translation: CATSRGGQYTEAFF. Variable domain in full (rest from reference TRBV15 and TRBJ1-1): DAMVIQNPRYQVTQFGKPVTLSCSQTLNHNVMYWYQQKSSQAPKLLFHYYDKDFNNEADTPDNFQSRRPNTSFCFLDIRSPGLGDTAMYLCATSRGGQYTEAFFGQGTRLTVV.

The J gene is TRBJ2-5, the V gene TRBV19; tentatively, D is TRBD1 (5 bases). The CDR3 runs to 13 residues. Trimming took 6 bases from V and 7 from J, leaving 15 bases between them. CDR1 and CDR2 (germline): LNHDA, SQIVND (reference sequence). The CDR3 coding sequence is TGTGCCAGTAGAAGAGACAGCAAAGGGACCCAGTACTTC. Residues: CASRRDSKGTQYF.

V is TRBV7-2 and J is TRBJ1-5, with D unresolved. Germline CDR1 SGHTA, CDR2 FQGNSA. V dropped 2 bases and J dropped 0 bases, with 14 bases sitting between them. This CDR3 is 17 amino acids long. The CDR3 sequence is CASSLRNSIYSNQPQHF. In DNA form, the CDR3 reads TGTGCCAGCAGCTTAAGGAATTCCATCTATAGCAATCAGCCCCAGCATTTT.

J is TRBJ2-3 and V is TRBV29-1; a possible D gene is TRBD2 (5 bases). The germline V gene encodes CDR1 SQVTM and CDR2 ANQGSEA. There are 14 residues in the CDR3. Deletions cut 0 bases from V and 0 bases from J, with 7 bases between. The DNA of the CDR3 is TGCAGCGTTGAAGACCGGACTAGCACAGATACGCAGTATTTT. This sequence encodes CSVEDRTSTDTQYF.

This clone was recorded once. This chain connects TRBV6-5 to TRBJ1-2, with D perhaps matching TRBD1 (6 bases). The CDR3 is 14 residues long. V lost 3 bases to trimming and J lost 4 bases, with 12 bases between them. CDR1 is MNHEY and CDR2 is SVGAGI in the germline V gene. CDR3 sequence reads: CASSYGGPGYGYTF. CDR3 coding DNA: TGTGCCAGCAGTTATGGGGGGCCGGGCTATGGCTACACCTTC.

The chain carries TRBV12-3 or TRBV12-4 and TRBJ1-1; D gene uncertain. The length of the CDR3 is 13 residues. V shed 5 bases and J shed 1 base, with 8 bases lying between them. DNA of the CDR3: TGTGCCAGCAGTACGATCAAGAACACTGAAGCTTTCTTT. This encodes CASSTIKNTEAFF.

In DNA form, the CDR3 reads TGCGCCAGCAGCTTGGTGGGGCCCGGGACAGGGGAGACCTCTGGAAACACCATATATTTT. This encodes CASSLVGPGTGETSGNTIYF. The chain carries TRBV5-1 and TRBJ1-3; 10 bases map to TRBD1. From germline, CDR1 is SGHRS and CDR2 YFSETQ. The J segment lost 0 bases and the V segment lost 0 bases, leaving 12 bases of the junction unmatched. This CDR3 is built from 20 residues.

This chain links TRBV7-9 with TRBJ1-2, with TRBD1 as a possible D gene (5 bases). Trimming shortened V by 5 bases and J by 7 bases, and 14 bases separated the two germline ends. Germline V gene sequence: CDR1 SEHNR, CDR2 FQNEAQ (reference sequence). This CDR3 comprises 13 residues. The CDR3 sequence: CASSRDARGGYTF. In nucleotides, the CDR3 is TGTGCCAGCAGCCGGGACGCGCGGGGTGGCTACACCTTC. The whole variable domain, remainder taken from reference TRBV7-9 and TRBJ1-2, is DTGVSQNPRHKITKRGQNVTFRCDPISEHNRLYWYRQTLGQGPEFLTYFQNEAQLEKSRLLSDRFSAERPKGSFSTLEIQRTEQGDSAMYLCASSRDARGGYTFGSGTRLTVV.

The chain joins TRBV28 to TRBJ2-7; 8 bases match TRBD2. The V gene's germline CDR1 is MDHEN and CDR2 SYDVKM. The junction had 4 bases not matched to a gene; V was cut back by 3 bases and J by 6 bases. The length of the CDR3 is 13 residues. The CDR3 DNA sequence: TGTGCCAGCAGTTTTAAGGGACTAGGCGAGCAGTACTTC. Protein: CASSFKGLGEQYF.

This clone was seen a handful of times. The rearrangement joins TRBV18 to TRBJ2-2, with 8 bases identical to TRBD1. Looked up from germline, CDR1 is KGHSH and CDR2 is LQKENI. This CDR3 has 17 amino acids. V was pared by 6 bases and J by 4 bases, with 13 bases of the junction left unmatched. The CDR3 bases are TGTGCCAGCTCCACTAACTCCAGGGGGCGTCGCACCGGGGAGCTGTTTTTT. This encodes CASSTNSRGRRTGELFF.

CDR3 nucleotide sequence: TGTGCCAGCAGCGCGGCGGGGACAGGGAGTTATGGCTACACCTTC. It translates to CASSAAGTGSYGYTF. V and J are TRBV21-1 and TRBJ1-2; the table calls TRBD1, which could not be checked here. TRBV21-1 is a pseudogene. The CDR3 contains 15 residues.

V gene TRBV15 combines with J gene TRBJ1-5; no definite D call. CDR1 and CDR2 (germline): LNHNV, YYDKDF (reference sequence). Trimming pared 0 bases from V and 4 bases from J, leaving 7 bases between. This CDR3 has 14 amino acids. The CDR3 region is CATSRDVGNQPQHF. In nucleotides, the CDR3 is TGTGCCACCAGCAGAGATGTGGGGAATCAGCCCCAGCATTTT. Variable domain in full (rest from reference TRBV15 and TRBJ1-5): DAMVIQNPRYQVTQFGKPVTLSCSQTLNHNVMYWYQQKSSQAPKLLFHYYDKDFNNEADTPDNFQSRRPNTSFCFLDIRSPGLGDTAMYLCATSRDVGNQPQHFGDGTRLSIL.

The DNA of the CDR3 is TGTGCCAGCAGTTTTAAGGGGGCCCTGAGGGATTCACCCCTCCACTTT. The encoded protein is CASSFKGALRDSPLHF. The chain carries TRBV27 and TRBJ1-6; 7 nucleotides line up with TRBD1. Germline lookup yields CDR1 MNHEY and CDR2 SMNVEV (reference sequence). This CDR3 spans 16 amino acids. After removal of 3 bases from V and 8 bases from J, the junction contained 10 bases not matched to a gene.

The chain carries TRBV6-2 or TRBV6-3 and TRBJ1-4; TRBD1 agrees at 12 bases. The germline gives CDR1 MNHEY, CDR2 SVGEGT. The V segment lost 5 bases and the J segment 7 bases; nucleotides outside the gene matches: 8. This CDR3 comprises 16 residues. DNA for the CDR3: TGTGCCAGCAGTGACCGGGACAGGGGGCTTACTGAAAAACTGTTTTTT. Translating gives CASSDRDRGLTEKLFF.